These T cell receptor beta chains were read from a single sample in a study of identical twins. MiXCR, applied by TCRdb to the 5' RACE reads, yields one record per CDR3 protein. The sample yields a few hundred thousand distinct CDR3 sequences, roughly a quarter seen once. The data were also submitted as part of a second study, on T cells expressing NK-cell markers.

Sequenced sample: CD4+ T cells sorted from blood. The receptors derive from a woman younger than 35 in good health. Both conserved end residues are part of each CDR3. A D gene is named only where the DNA matches it firmly. Some rows have no size entry. The others give once, few or many, or a class for an expanded clone.

J gene	clone size	D gene	V gene	CDR3 protein	CDR3 DNA
TRBJ2-7	NA	TRBD1	TRBV5-1	CASRTLTGGQYEQYF	TGCGCCAGCAGAACATTGACAGGGGGCCAGTACGAGCAGTACTTC
TRBJ2-5	few	NA	TRBV12-3/TRBV12-4	CASSVRVRETQYF	TGTGCCAGCAGTGTCAGGGTCAGGGAGACCCAGTACTTC
TRBJ2-1	NA	NA	TRBV3-1	CASSLLPGYNEQFF	TGTGCCAGCAGCCTCTTACCGGGTTACAATGAGCAGTTCTTC
TRBJ2-3	few	NA	TRBV4-2	CASSQEGGVHGDTQYF	TGTGCCAGCAGCCAAGAAGGGGGGGTACACGGAGATACGCAGTATTTT
TRBJ2-1	NA	TRBD1	TRBV7-8	CASSHRDRVGEQFF	TGTGCCAGCAGCCACCGGGACAGGGTAGGTGAGCAGTTCTTC
TRBJ2-3	few	TRBD1	TRBV9	CASSVEGTDTDTQYF	TGTGCCAGCAGCGTAGAAGGGACAGACACAGATACGCAGTATTTT
TRBJ2-2	NA	TRBD1	TRBV11-1	CASSARQGVDTGELFF	TGTGCCAGCAGCGCCCGACAGGGTGTGGACACCGGGGAGCTGTTTTTT
TRBJ2-7	NA	NA	TRBV10-3	CAISDLQGYEQYF	TGTGCCATCAGTGACTTACAGGGCTACGAGCAGTACTTC
TRBJ2-7	few	NA	TRBV25-1	CASRDYRGAQYEQYF	TGTGCCAGCAGGGACTACAGGGGTGCCCAGTACGAGCAGTACTTC
TRBJ2-1	NA	NA	TRBV6-2/TRBV6-3	CASSYGDGRSEQFF	TGTGCCAGCAGTTACGGCGACGGCCGCAGTGAGCAGTTCTTC
TRBJ2-7	NA	NA	TRBV7-2	CASSLAAGRHYEQYF	TGTGCCAGCAGCTTAGCTGCGGGACGACACTACGAGCAGTACTTC
TRBJ1-4	few	TRBD1	TRBV12-3/TRBV12-4	CASSQGANEKLFF	TGTGCCAGCAGTCAGGGGGCTAATGAAAAACTGTTTTTT
TRBJ1-1	many	NA	TRBV10-1	CASIRRGTEAFF	TGCGCCAGCATAAGACGGGGCACTGAAGCTTTCTTT
TRBJ2-3	NA	NA	TRBV10-3	CAITSGKPGTDTQYF	TGTGCCATCACTTCGGGAAAGCCTGGCACAGATACGCAGTATTTT
TRBJ2-3	few	NA	TRBV2	CASRNTGLLGTDTQYF	TGTGCCAGCAGGAATACAGGGCTTTTAGGCACAGATACGCAGTATTTT
TRBJ2-7	few	NA	TRBV5-1	CASSLVGFEQYF	TGCGCCAGCAGCTTGGTTGGTTTCGAGCAGTACTTC
TRBJ2-4	NA	NA	TRBV20-1	CSAIRGAGNIQYF	TGCAGTGCTATCAGGGGCGCGGGCAACATTCAGTACTTC
TRBJ2-1	once	TRBD2	TRBV20-1	CSARGGTNEQFF	TGCAGTGCTCGGGGGGGGACCAATGAGCAGTTCTTC
TRBJ2-3	few	TRBD2	TRBV12-3/TRBV12-4	CASSPYGLAGDIDTQYF	TGTGCCAGCAGTCCATATGGACTAGCGGGAGATATAGATACGCAGTATTTT
TRBJ2-3	NA	TRBD2	TRBV9	CACSAGGGTDTQYF	TGTGCCTGCTCAGCGGGGGGCGGGACAGATACGCAGTATTTT
TRBJ2-7	NA	NA	TRBV7-2	CASRSHSQTYEQYF	TGTGCCAGCAGGTCCCACAGCCAAACCTACGAGCAGTACTTC
TRBJ1-2	NA	NA	TRBV29-1	CSVEDRRTWYSYGYTF	TGCAGCGTTGAAGATCGTCGGACATGGTATTCCTATGGCTACACCTTC
TRBJ2-4	few	NA	TRBV7-3	CASSLAPKNIQYF	TGTGCCAGCAGTCTTGCCCCCAAAAACATTCAGTACTTC
TRBJ2-7	few	TRBD2	TRBV5-1	CASSLNRDYISYEQYF	TGCGCCAGCAGTCTTAACCGGGACTACATATCTTACGAGCAGTACTTC
TRBJ1-5	few	TRBD1	TRBV15	CATSRGTGKSNQPQHF	TGTGCCACCAGCAGAGGGACAGGAAAAAGCAATCAGCCCCAGCATTTT
TRBJ2-3	many	TRBD1	TRBV5-6	CASRPTGDRHTDTQYF	TGTGCCAGCAGACCGACCGGGGACAGACACACAGATACGCAGTATTTT
TRBJ1-6	few	NA	TRBV6-1	CASRGPGSSYNSPLHF	TGTGCCAGCAGAGGGCCCGGGAGCTCCTATAATTCACCCCTCCACTTT
TRBJ2-5	few	TRBD2	TRBV4-1	CASSQNLAGVRETQYF	TGCGCCAGCAGCCAGAATTTAGCGGGAGTGAGGGAGACCCAGTACTTC
TRBJ2-3	NA	NA	TRBV11-1	CASSRIDRVGGTQYF	TGTGCCAGCAGCCGAATCGACAGGGTTGGAGGGACGCAGTATTTT
TRBJ2-1	NA	NA	TRBV6-8	CASSPAGRTYNEQFF	TGTGCCAGCAGTCCCGCGGGGCGAACCTACAATGAGCAGTTCTTC
TRBJ2-1	NA	TRBD2	TRBV19	CASSIAGTSGRIDYNEQFF	TGTGCCAGTAGTATCGCCGGGACTAGCGGGAGGATAGACTACAATGAGCAGTTCTTC
TRBJ2-3	NA	NA	TRBV5-1	CASSLGRRTPSTDTQYF	TGCGCCAGCAGCTTGGGGCGCCGAACCCCTAGCACAGATACGCAGTATTTT
TRBJ2-1	NA	NA	TRBV14	CASSHNSLYDEQFF	TGTGCCAGCAGCCATAATTCCCTCTACGATGAGCAGTTCTTC
TRBJ2-3	few	NA	TRBV4-3	CASSPAAGSTDTQYF	TGCGCCAGCAGCCCCGCCGCAGGTAGCACAGATACGCAGTATTTT
TRBJ1-2	NA	TRBD1	TRBV5-5	CASSLALDRLGGYTF	TGTGCCAGCAGCTTGGCCCTGGACAGGCTTGGGGGCTACACCTTC
TRBJ2-7	NA	NA	TRBV12-3/TRBV12-4	CASSLGVGSSYEQYF	TGTGCCAGCAGTTTAGGAGTCGGAAGCTCCTACGAGCAGTACTTC
TRBJ1-3	few	NA	TRBV7-9	CASSLQGANWDF	TGTGCCAGCAGCTTACAGGGAGCGAACTGGGATTTT
TRBJ2-7	NA	TRBD2	TRBV6-5	CASSTSGRASYEQYF	TGTGCCAGCAGTACTAGCGGGAGGGCCTCCTACGAGCAGTACTTC